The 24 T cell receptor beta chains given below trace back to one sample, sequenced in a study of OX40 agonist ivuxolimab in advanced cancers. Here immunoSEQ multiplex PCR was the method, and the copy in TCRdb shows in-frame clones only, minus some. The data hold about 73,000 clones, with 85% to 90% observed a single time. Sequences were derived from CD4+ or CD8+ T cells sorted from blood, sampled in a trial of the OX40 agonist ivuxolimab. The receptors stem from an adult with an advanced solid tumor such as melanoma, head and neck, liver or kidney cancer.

CDR3 in amino acids: CASSIQGSGGELFF. CDR3 nucleotide sequence: TGTGCCAGCAGTATCCAGGGGAGTGGCGGGGAGCTGTTTTTT. The chain recombines TRBV6-6 with TRBJ2-2; D is perhaps TRBD1 (6 bases). Trimming pared 5 bases from V and 7 bases from J, leaving 14 bases between. From germline, CDR1 is MNHNY and CDR2 SVGAGI (reference sequence). The CDR3 is made up of 14 amino acids.

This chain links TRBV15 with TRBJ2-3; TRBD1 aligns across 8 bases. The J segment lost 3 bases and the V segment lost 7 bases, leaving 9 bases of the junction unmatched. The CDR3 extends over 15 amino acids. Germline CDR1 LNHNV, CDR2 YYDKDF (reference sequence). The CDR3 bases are TGTGCCACCAACCTACAGGGGGGATTAACAGATACGCAGTATTTT. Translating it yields CATNLQGGLTDTQYF.

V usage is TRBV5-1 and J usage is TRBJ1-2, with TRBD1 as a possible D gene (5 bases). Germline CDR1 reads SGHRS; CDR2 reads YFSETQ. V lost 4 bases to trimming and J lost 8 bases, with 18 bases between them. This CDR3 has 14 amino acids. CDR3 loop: CASSPDDRGGGYTF. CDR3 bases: TGCGCCAGCAGCCCGGATGATAGGGGTGGGGGCTACACCTTC.

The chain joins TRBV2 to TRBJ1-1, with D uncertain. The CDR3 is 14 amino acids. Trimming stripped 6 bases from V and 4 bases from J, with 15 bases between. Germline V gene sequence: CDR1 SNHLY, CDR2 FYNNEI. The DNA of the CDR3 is TGTGCCAGCAGAAATGATGGGAGGGTCACTGAAGCTTTCTTT. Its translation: CASRNDGRVTEAFF.

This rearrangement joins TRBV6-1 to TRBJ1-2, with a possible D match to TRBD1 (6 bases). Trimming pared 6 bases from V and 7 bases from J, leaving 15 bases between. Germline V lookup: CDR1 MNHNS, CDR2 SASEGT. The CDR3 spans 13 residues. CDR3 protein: CASSPTGFSGYTF. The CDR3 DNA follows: TGTGCCAGCAGCCCTACAGGGTTCAGTGGCTACACCTTC.

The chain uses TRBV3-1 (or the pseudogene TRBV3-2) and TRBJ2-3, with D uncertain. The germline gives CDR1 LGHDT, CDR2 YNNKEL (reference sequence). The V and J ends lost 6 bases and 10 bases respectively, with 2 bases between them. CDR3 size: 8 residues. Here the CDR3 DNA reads TGTGCCAGCAGACCGCAGTATTTT. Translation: CASRPQYF.

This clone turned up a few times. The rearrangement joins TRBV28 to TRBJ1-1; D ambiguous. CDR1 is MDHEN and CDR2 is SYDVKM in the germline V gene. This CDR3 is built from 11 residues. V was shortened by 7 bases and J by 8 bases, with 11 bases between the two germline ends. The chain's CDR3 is CASNWSGEAFF. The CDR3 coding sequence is TGTGCCAGCAACTGGTCCGGGGAAGCTTTCTTT.

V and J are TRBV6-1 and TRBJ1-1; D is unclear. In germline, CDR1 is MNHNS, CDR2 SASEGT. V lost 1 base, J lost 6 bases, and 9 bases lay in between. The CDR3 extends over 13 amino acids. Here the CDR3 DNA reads TGTGCCAGCAGTGAAGTACGAACCGCTGAAGCTTTCTTT. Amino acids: CASSEVRTAEAFF.

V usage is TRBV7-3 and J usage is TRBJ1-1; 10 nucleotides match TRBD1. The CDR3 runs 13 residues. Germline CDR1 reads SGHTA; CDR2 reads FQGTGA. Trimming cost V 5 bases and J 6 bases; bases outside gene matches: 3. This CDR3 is CASSPDRGPEAFF. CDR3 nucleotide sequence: TGTGCCAGCAGCCCTGACAGGGGGCCTGAAGCTTTCTTT.

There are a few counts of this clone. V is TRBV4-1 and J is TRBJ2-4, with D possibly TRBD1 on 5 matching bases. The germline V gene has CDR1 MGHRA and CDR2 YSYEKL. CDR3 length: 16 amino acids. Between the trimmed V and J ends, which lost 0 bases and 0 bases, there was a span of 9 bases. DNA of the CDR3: TGCGCCAGCAGCCAAGACAGGGCGGTAGCCAAAAACATTCAGTACTTC. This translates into CASSQDRAVAKNIQYF.

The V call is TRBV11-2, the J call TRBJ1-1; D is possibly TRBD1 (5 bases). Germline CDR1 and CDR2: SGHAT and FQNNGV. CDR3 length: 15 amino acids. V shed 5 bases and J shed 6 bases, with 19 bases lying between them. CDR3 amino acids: CASSRAGTPISEAFF. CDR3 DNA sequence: TGTGCCAGCAGCCGTGCCGGGACTCCCATATCTGAAGCTTTCTTT.

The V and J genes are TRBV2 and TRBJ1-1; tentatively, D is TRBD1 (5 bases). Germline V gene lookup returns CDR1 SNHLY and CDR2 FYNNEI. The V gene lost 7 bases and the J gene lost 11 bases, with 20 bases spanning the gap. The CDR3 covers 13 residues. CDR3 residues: CASKGPGSGGAFF. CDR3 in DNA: TGTGCCAGCAAGGGGCCAGGATCGGGCGGGGCTTTCTTT. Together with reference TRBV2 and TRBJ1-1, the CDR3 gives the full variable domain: EPEVTQTPSHQVTQMGQEVILRCVPISNHLYFYWYRQILGQKVEFLVSFYNNEISEKSEIFDDQFSVERPDGSNFTLKIRSTKLEDSAMYFCASKGPGSGGAFFGQGTRLTVV.

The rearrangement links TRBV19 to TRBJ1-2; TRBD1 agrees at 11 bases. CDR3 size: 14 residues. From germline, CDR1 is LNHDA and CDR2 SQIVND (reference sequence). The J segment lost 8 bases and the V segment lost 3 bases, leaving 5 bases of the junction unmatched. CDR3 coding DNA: TGTGCCAGTAGTATCGGACAGGGGGCGCGGGGCTACACCTTC. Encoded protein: CASSIGQGARGYTF.

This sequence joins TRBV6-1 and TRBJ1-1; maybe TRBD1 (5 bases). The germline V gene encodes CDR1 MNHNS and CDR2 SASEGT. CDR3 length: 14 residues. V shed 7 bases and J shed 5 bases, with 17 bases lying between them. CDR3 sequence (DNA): TGTGCCAGCACTTACAGCTGGGGGGGGACTGAAGCTTTCTTT. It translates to CASTYSWGGTEAFF.

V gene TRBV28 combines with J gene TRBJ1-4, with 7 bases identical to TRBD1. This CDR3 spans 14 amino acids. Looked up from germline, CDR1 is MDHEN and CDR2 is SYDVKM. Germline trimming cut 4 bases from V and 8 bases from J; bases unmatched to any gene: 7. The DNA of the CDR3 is TGTGCCAGCAGTTCGACAGGGCCAACAGAAAAACTGTTTTTT. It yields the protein CASSSTGPTEKLFF. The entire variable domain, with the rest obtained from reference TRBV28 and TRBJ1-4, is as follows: DVKVTQSSRYLVKRTGEKVFLECVQDMDHENMFWYRQDPGLGLRLIYFSYDVKMKEKGDIPEGYSVSREKKERFSLILESASTNQTSMYLCASSSTGPTEKLFFGSGTQLSVL.

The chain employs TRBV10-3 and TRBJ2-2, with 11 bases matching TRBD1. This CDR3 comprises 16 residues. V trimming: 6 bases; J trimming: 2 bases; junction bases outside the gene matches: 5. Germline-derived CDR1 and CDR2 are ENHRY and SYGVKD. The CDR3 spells CAIRGTGGLNTGELFF. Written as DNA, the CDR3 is TGTGCCATCAGAGGGACAGGGGGTTTAAACACCGGGGAGCTGTTTTTT.

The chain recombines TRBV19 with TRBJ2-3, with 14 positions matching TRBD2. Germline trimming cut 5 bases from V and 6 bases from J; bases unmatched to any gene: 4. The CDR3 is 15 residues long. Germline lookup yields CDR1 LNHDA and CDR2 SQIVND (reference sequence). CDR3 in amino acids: CASSGGLAGEDTQYF. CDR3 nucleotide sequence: TGTGCCAGTAGTGGGGGACTAGCGGGAGAGGATACGCAGTATTTT.

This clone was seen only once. Written as DNA, the CDR3 is TGTGCCAGCAGTGAATCGGGCCTGATGATCAGTACGCAGTATTTT. It encodes CASSESGLMISTQYF. The chain uses TRBV2 and TRBJ2-3; D remains ambiguous. Germline V gene sequence: CDR1 SNHLY, CDR2 FYNNEI. The CDR3 length is 15 residues. With 2 bases removed from V and 8 bases from J, the gap between germline ends came to 17 bases.

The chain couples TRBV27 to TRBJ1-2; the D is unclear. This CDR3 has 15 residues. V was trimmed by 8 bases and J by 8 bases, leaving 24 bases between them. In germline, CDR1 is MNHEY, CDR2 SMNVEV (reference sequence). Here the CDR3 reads CASANLQKGGRGYTF. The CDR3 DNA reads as TGTGCCAGCGCCAACCTCCAGAAGGGCGGCAGAGGCTACACCTTC.

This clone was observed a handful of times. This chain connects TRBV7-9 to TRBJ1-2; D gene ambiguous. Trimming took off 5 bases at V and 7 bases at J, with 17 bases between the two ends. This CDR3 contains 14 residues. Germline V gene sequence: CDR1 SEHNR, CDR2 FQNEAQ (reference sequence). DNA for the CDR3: TGTGCCAGCAGCCCTGATTCAACCCTTCGTGGCTACACCTTC. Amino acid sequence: CASSPDSTLRGYTF.

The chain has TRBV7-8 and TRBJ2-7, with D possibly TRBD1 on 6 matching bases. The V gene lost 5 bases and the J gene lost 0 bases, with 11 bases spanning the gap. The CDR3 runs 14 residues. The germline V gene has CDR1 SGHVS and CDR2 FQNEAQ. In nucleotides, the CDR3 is TGTGCCAGCAGCCCCGGACAGCTCTCCTACGAGCAGTACTTC. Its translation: CASSPGQLSYEQYF.

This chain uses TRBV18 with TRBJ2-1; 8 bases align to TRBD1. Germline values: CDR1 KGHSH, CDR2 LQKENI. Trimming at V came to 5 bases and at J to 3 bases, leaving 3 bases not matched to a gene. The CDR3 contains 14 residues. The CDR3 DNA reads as TGTGCCAGCTCAGGACAGGGCTACTACAATGAGCAGTTCTTC. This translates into CASSGQGYYNEQFF.

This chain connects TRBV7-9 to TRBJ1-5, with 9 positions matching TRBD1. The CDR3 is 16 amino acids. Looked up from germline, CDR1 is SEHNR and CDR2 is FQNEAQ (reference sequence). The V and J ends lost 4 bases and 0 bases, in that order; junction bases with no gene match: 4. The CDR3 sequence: CASSSGQGNSNQPQHF. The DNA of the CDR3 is TGTGCCAGCAGCTCCGGACAGGGGAATAGCAATCAGCCCCAGCATTTT.

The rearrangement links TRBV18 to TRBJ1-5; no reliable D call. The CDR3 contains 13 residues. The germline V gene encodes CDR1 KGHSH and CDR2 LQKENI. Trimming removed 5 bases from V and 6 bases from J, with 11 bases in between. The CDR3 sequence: CASSTGVGQPQHF. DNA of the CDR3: TGTGCCAGCTCAACCGGGGTCGGTCAGCCCCAGCATTTT.